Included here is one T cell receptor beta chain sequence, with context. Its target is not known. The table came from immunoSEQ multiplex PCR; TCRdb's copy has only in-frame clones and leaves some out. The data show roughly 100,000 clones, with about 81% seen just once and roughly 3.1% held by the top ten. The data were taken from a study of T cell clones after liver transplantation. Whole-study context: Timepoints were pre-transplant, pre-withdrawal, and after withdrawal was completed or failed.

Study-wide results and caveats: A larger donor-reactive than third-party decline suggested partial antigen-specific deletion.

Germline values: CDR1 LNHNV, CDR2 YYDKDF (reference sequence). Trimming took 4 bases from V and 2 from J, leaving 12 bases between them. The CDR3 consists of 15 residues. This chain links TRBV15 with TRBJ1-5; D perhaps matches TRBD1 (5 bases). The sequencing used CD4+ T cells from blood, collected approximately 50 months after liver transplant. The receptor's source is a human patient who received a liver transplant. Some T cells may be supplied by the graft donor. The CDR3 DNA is TGTGCCACCAGCACCCCGGGACCCCGCAATCAGCCCCAGCATTTT. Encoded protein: CATSTPGPRNQPQHF.